This paragraph reports one T cell receptor (beta chain). Data came from immunoSEQ multiplex PCR; TCRdb stores just in-frame clones and leaves some out. The data hold 110,000 to 150,000 clones, with approximately 80% observed a single time. V lost 6 bases to trimming and J lost 7 bases; unmatched junction nucleotides: 8. CDR3 size: 14 residues. Germline assignment: CDR1 MNHEY and CDR2 SVGAGI. These data come from a study of blood T cell repertoires in COVID-19. The sample taken for sequencing was peripheral blood. V gene TRBV6-5 combines with J gene TRBJ1-2; 10 bases align to TRBD1. The TCR comes from a woman aged 80 or over with acute or convalescent COVID-19. The CDR3, as DNA: TGTGCCAGCAGCCAGGACAGGGGGTCGTCTGGCTACACCTTC. Encoded protein: CASSQDRGSSGYTF.